The 4 T cell receptor beta chains given below trace back to one sample, sequenced in a study of identical twins. From the 5' RACE reads, TCRdb called clonotypes with MiXCR, one entry per CDR3 protein. This table has hundreds of thousands of distinct CDR3 sequences, 7.1% appearing once. This same sample was also taken into another study, of yellow fever vaccine responses in identical twins.

Material for sequencing was PBMCs. Source of these receptors: a woman aged 18-30 years in good health.

This rearrangement joins TRBV14 to TRBJ2-5, with 9 bases matching TRBD2. V dropped 4 bases and J dropped 1; count of bases not matched to a gene: 7. Germline V gene sequence: CDR1 SGHDN, CDR2 FVKESK. The CDR3 totals 16 residues. The CDR3 region is CASSRTLAGIQETQYF. The CDR3 bases are TGTGCCAGCAGCCGGACGCTAGCGGGAATCCAAGAGACCCAGTACTTC.

This clonotype showed up just a few times. The V call is TRBV12-3 or TRBV12-4, the J call TRBJ1-1; D unresolved. V was trimmed by 5 bases and J by 11 bases, leaving 9 bases between them. The CDR3 covers 10 residues. The DNA of the CDR3 is TGTGCCAGCAGTCGGGATAGGGCTTTCTTT. Amino acid sequence: CASSRDRAFF.

This clonotype was counted at least ten times. The chain is built from TRBV20-1 and TRBJ2-7; D possibly corresponds to TRBD2 (6 bases). This CDR3 has 14 amino acids. V lost 3 bases to trimming and J lost 3 bases, with 15 bases between them. The germline CDR1 and CDR2 sequences are DFQATT and SNEGSKA (reference sequence). The CDR3 nucleotides read TGCAGTGCTAGGCCAAGAGGGGAGGTCTACGAGCAGTACTTC. It yields the protein CSARPRGEVYEQYF.

This clonotype has ten or more counts. The chain recombines TRBV4-1 with TRBJ2-7; no clear D. The CDR3 sequence is 13 residues long. With 2 bases removed from V and 2 bases from J, the gap between germline ends came to 7 bases. The germline CDR1 and CDR2 sequences are MGHRA and YSYEKL. The CDR3, as DNA: TGCGCCAGCAGCCAAAGTATTGCCTACGAGCAGTACTTC. Amino acid sequence: CASSQSIAYEQYF.